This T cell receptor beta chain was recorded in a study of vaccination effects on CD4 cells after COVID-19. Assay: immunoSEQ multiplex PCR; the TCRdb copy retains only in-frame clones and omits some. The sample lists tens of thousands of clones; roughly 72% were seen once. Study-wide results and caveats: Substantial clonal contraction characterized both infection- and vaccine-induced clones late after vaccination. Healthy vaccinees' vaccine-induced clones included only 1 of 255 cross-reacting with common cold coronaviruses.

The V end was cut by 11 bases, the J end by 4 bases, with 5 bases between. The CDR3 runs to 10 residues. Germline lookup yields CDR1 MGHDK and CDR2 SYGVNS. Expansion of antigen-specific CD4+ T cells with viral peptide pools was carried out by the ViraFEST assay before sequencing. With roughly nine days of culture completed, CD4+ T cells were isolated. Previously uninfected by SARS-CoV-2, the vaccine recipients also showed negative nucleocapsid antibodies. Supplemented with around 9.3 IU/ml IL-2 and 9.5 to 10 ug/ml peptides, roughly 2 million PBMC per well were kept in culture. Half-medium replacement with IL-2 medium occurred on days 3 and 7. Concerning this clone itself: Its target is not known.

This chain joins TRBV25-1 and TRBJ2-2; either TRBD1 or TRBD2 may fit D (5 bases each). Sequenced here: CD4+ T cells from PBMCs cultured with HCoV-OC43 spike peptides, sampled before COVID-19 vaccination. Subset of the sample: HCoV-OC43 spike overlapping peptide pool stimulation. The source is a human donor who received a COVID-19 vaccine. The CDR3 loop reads CAGGTGELFF. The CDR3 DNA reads TGTGCCGGGGGCACCGGGGAGCTGTTTTTT.